What follows describes a single T cell receptor beta chain. Its specificity is not known. The record originates from a study of shared clonotypes between healthy human individuals. V lost 2 bases, J lost 5 bases, and 9 bases lay in between. The CDR3 runs 13 residues. Germline assignment: CDR1 MNHEY and CDR2 SVGAGI. Repertoires were generated with immunoSEQ multiplex PCR, while TCRdb's copy carries only in-frame clones and drops some. This sample has under 1,900,000 clones; about 98.5% occur once, and the top ten carry approximately 0.38%. Study observations and caveats: Specimens sampled were limited to blood, with tissue repertoires likely differing.

Sequenced: naive CD4+ T cells sorted from blood. Noted subset: CD45RA+ positively selected. The chain has TRBV6-5 and TRBJ2-5; D uncertain. The sequence was collected from a young man in good health. The CDR3 DNA reads TGTGCCAGCAGTTACCTGGGCCTGGAGACCCAGTACTTC. Protein product: CASSYLGLETQYF.